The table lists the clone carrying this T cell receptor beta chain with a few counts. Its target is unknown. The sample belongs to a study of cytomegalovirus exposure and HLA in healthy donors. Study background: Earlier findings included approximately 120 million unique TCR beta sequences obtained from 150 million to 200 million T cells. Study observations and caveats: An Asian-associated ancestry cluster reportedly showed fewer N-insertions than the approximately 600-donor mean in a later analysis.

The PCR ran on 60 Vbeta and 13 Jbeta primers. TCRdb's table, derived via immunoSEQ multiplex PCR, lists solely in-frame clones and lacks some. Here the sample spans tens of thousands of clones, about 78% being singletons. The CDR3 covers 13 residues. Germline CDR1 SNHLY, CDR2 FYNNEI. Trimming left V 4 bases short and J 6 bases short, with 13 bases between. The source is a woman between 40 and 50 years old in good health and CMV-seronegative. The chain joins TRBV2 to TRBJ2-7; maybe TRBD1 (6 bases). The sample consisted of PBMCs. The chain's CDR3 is CASSVEGVSEQYF. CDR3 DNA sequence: TGTGCCAGCAGTGTCGAGGGGGTAAGCGAGCAGTACTTC.